This is a list of T cell receptor beta chains from one sample in a study of PD-L1 blockade in urothelial cancer. Sequencing used immunoSEQ multiplex PCR; TCRdb keeps in-frame clones, though not all of them. The sample includes about 43,000 clones, 88% seen only once; the top ten take approximately 14%. The specimen was PBMCs, collected around atezolizumab (anti-PD-L1) treatment. Receptor source: a woman aged 55-70 years with urothelial cancer. The CDR3 runs from the conserved cysteine through the conserved F or W. D genes are given only for firm matches. Size is omitted from some rows. Given values are once, few, many or a class for expanded clones.

CAISELAGAYNEQFF	TGTGCCATCAGTGAACTAGCGGGAGCCTACAATGAGCAGTTCTTC	TRBD2	TRBJ2-1	NA	TRBV10-3
CASSPTRLAGPRELFF	TGCGCCAGCAGTCCTACCCGACTAGCGGGACCCCGGGAGCTGTTTTTT	TRBD2	TRBJ2-2	once	TRBV10-2
CASSPDRALTETQYF	TGCGCCAGCAGCCCCGACAGGGCTCTGACAGAGACCCAGTACTTC	TRBD1	TRBJ2-5	NA	TRBV5-1
CASSPRTGPNTGELFF	TGTGCCAGCTCACCTAGGACAGGGCCGAACACCGGGGAGCTGTTTTTT	TRBD1	TRBJ2-2	NA	TRBV18
CASSPRGGGGNTIYF	TGTGCCAGCAGCCCGCGAGGGGGCGGTGGAAACACCATATATTTT	TRBD1	TRBJ1-3	NA	TRBV7-2
CARGRGSTEAFF	TGTGCCAGGGGTAGGGGAAGCACTGAAGCTTTCTTT	NA	TRBJ1-1	NA	TRBV11-2
CATSWGQVATNEKLFF	TGTGCCACCAGTTGGGGACAGGTTGCAACTAATGAAAAACTGTTTTTT	TRBD1	TRBJ1-4	NA	TRBV15
CASSFRQGETGELFF	TGTGCCAGCAGCTTTCGACAGGGGGAAACCGGGGAGCTGTTTTTT	TRBD1	TRBJ2-2	NA	TRBV2
CAISELGTNYEQYF	TGTGCCATCAGTGAGCTCGGGACAAACTACGAGCAGTACTTC	NA	TRBJ2-7	NA	TRBV10-3
CASRGTSGQGDTQYF	TGTGCCAGCAGGGGGACTAGCGGGCAGGGAGATACGCAGTATTTT	TRBD2	TRBJ2-3	NA	TRBV2
CASGGQGTSYEQYF	TGTGCCAGCGGAGGACAGGGTACGTCCTACGAGCAGTACTTC	TRBD1	TRBJ2-7	NA	TRBV7-3
CASSQDARDSPLHF	TGCGCCAGCAGCCAAGATGCCCGAGATTCACCCCTCCACTTT	NA	TRBJ1-6	NA	TRBV4-3
CASSLYSDNEQFF	TGTGCCAGCAGTCTTTATAGCGACAATGAGCAGTTCTTC	NA	TRBJ2-1	NA	TRBV7-8